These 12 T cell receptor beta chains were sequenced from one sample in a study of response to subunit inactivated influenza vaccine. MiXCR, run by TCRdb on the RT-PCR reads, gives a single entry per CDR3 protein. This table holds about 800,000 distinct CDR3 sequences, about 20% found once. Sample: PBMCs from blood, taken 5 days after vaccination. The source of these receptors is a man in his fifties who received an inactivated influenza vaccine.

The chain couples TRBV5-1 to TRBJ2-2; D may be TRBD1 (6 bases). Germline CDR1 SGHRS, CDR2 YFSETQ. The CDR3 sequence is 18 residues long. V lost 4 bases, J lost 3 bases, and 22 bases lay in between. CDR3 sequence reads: CASSVQRDRTYDTGELFF. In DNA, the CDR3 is TGCGCCAGCAGCGTACAGCGAGACAGGACTTACGACACCGGGGAGCTGTTTTTT.

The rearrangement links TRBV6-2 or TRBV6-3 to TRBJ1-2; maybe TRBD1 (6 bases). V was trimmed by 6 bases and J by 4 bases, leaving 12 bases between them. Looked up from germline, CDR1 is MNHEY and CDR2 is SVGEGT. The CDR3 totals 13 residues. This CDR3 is CASRPDRLYGYTF. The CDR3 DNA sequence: TGTGCCAGCAGACCGGACAGACTCTATGGCTACACCTTC.

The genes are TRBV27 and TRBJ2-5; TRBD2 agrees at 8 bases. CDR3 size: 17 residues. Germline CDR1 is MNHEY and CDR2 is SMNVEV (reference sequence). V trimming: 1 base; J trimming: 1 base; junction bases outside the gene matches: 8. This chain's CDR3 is CASSLYGTRGIQETQYF. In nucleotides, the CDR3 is TGTGCCAGCAGTTTATATGGGACTAGGGGAATCCAAGAGACCCAGTACTTC.

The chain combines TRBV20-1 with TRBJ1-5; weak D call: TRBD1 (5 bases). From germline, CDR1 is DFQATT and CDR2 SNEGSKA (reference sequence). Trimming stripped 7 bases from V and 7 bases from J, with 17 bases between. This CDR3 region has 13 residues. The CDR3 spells CSGRVGRDQPQHF. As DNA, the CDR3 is TGCAGTGGGAGGGTGGGCAGGGACCAGCCCCAGCATTTT.

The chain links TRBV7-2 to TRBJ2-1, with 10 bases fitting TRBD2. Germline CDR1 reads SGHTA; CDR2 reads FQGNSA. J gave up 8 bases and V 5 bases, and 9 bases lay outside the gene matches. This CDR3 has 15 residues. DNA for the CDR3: TGTGCCAGCAGCCTTCTTGGGCTAGCGGGGGATGAGCAGTTCTTC. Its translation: CASSLLGLAGDEQFF. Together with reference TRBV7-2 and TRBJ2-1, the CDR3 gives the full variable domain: GAGVSQSPSNKVTEKGKDVELRCDPISGHTALYWYRQSLGQGLEFLIYFQGNSAPDKSGLPSDRFSAERTGGSVSTLTIQRTQQEDSAVYLCASSLLGLAGDEQFFGPGTRLTVL.

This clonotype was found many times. The CDR3 loop reads CASGRGGVRSYEQYF. CDR3 in DNA: TGTGCCAGCGGTCGGGGAGGGGTCAGATCCTACGAGCAGTACTTC. The gene calls are TRBV6-1 and TRBJ2-7; 7 bases are a match to TRBD2. This CDR3 spans 15 amino acids. Germline V lookup: CDR1 MNHNS, CDR2 SASEGT. Trimming cost V 8 bases and J 1 base; bases outside gene matches: 11.

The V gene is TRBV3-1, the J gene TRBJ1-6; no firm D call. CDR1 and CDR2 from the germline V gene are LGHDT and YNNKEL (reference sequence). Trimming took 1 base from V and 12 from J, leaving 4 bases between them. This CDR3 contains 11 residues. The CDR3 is CASSQVGPLHF. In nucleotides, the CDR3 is TGTGCCAGCAGCCAAGTGGGACCCCTCCACTTT.

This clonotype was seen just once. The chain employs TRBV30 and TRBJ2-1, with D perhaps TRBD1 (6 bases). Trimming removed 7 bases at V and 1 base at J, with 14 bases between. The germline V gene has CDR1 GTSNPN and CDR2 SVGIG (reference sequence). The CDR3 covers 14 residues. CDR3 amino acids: CAYSPGTSYNEQFF. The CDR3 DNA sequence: TGTGCCTATTCTCCCGGGACATCCTACAATGAGCAGTTCTTC. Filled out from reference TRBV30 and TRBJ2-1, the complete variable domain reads SQTIHQWPATLVQPVGSPLSLECTVEGTSNPNLYWYRQAAGRGLQLLFYSVGIGQISSEVPQNLSASRPQDRQFILSSKKLLLSDSGFYLCAYSPGTSYNEQFFGPGTRLTVL.

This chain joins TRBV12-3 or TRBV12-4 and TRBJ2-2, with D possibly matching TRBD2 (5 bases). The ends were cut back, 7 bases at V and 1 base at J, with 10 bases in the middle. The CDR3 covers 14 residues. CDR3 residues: CASKGRKNTGELFF. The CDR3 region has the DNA TGTGCCAGCAAAGGGAGAAAGAACACCGGGGAGCTGTTTTTT.

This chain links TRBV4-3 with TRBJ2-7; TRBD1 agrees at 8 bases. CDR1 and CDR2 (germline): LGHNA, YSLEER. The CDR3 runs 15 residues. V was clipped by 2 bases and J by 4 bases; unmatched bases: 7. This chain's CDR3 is CASSQSPGTGYEQYF. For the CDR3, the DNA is TGCGCCAGCAGCCAAAGTCCCGGGACAGGATACGAGCAGTACTTC.

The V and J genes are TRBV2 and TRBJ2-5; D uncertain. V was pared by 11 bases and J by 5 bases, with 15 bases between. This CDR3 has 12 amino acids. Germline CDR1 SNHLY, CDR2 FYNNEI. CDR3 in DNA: TGTGCCGGAGAAGGCCGGGCCGAGACCCAGTACTTC. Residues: CAGEGRAETQYF.

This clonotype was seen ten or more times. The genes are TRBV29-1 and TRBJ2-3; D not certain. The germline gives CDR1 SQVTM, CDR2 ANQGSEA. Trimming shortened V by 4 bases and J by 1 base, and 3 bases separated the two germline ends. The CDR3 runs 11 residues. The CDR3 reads CSVGGTDTQYF. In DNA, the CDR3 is TGCAGCGTTGGGGGCACAGATACGCAGTATTTT.